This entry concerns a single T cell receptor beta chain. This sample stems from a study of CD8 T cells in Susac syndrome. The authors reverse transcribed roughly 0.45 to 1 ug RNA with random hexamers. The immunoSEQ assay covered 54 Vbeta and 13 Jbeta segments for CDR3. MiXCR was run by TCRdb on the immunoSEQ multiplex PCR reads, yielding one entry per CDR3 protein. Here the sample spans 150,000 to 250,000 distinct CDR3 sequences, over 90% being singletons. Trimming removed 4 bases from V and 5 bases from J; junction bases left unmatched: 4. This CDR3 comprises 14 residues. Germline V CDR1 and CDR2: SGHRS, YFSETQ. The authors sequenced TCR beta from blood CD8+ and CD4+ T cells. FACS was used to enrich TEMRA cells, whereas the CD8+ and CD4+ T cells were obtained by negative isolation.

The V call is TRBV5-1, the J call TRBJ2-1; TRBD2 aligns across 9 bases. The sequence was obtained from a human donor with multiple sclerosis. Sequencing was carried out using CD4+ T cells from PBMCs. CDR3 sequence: CASSRASGNNEQFF. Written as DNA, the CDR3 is TGCGCCAGCAGCCGGGCTAGCGGGAACAATGAGCAGTTCTTC.